The next 4 T cell receptor beta chains were all read from a single sample in a study of shared clonotypes between healthy human individuals. Method: immunoSEQ multiplex PCR; TCRdb's copy keeps in-frame clones and lacks some. The sample has roughly 1,500,000 clones; about 98% are singletons. The sample taken for sequencing was naive CD4+ T cells sorted from blood. Subset described: CD45RA+ positively selected. The origin of the receptors is a man aged 25-45 years in good health.

V is TRBV6-6 and J is TRBJ2-7; D gene ambiguous. The V gene's germline CDR1 is MNHNY and CDR2 SVGAGI (reference sequence). This CDR3 is built from 14 residues. V shed 8 bases and J shed 1 base, with 15 bases lying between them. The CDR3 DNA is TGTGCCAGCGGTCTAGGGATTCCATCCTACGAGCAGTACTTC. This translates into CASGLGIPSYEQYF.

The V gene is TRBV7-9, the J gene TRBJ2-7; D is undetermined. V was shortened by 0 bases and J by 6 bases, with 12 bases between the two germline ends. Germline V gene lookup returns CDR1 SEHNR and CDR2 FQNEAQ (reference sequence). This CDR3 is built from 14 residues. CDR3 coding DNA: TGTGCCAGCAGCTTAGCCGCGCCAGTGGGCGAGCAGTACTTC. Amino acid sequence: CASSLAAPVGEQYF.

This chain connects TRBV5-1 to TRBJ2-1, with 8 bases fitting TRBD1. J gave up 4 bases and V 4 bases, and 4 bases lay outside the gene matches. Per the germline V gene, CDR1 is SGHRS and CDR2 is YFSETQ. CDR3 length: 14 amino acids. The CDR3 DNA is TGCGCCAGCAGCCCGGGACAGGAGTACAATGAGCAGTTCTTC. Amino acid sequence: CASSPGQEYNEQFF.

The rearrangement links TRBV27 to TRBJ2-3, with 7 bases identical to TRBD2. Germline CDR1 MNHEY, CDR2 SMNVEV (reference sequence). V trimming: 3 bases; J trimming: 0 bases; junction bases outside the gene matches: 12. CDR3 length equals 18 residues. CDR3 nucleotides: TGTGCCAGCAGTTTTCTATCTCGCGGGAGACCTAGCACAGATACGCAGTATTTT. Residues: CASSFLSRGRPSTDTQYF.